The sample holds a few counts of the clone carrying this TCR beta chain. Its antigen is as yet unknown. This sample stems from a study of CD8 T cell repertoires and HIV-1 epitope variants. At the level of the study: T cells were cultured for nine to ten days with cytokines added on days 3 and 7. The baseline condition was 1M T cells left uncultured.

This CDR3 has 12 amino acids. The V gene's germline CDR1 is MDHEN and CDR2 SYDVKM. Trimming took off 4 bases at V and 3 bases at J, with 7 bases between the two ends. On the immunoSEQ platform, TCR beta CDR3s were sequenced at survey depth. This table comes from immunoSEQ multiplex PCR, and its TCRdb copy is limited to in-frame clones, with some not included. The table shows roughly 1,900 clones, with about two thirds occurring only once. The source material was cultured CD8+ T cells derived from PBMCs. This receptor was identified in a male donor with HIV. The V and J genes are TRBV28 and TRBJ2-7, with D maybe TRBD1 (5 bases). The CDR3 sequence is CASSYDSYEQYF. DNA for the CDR3: TGTGCCAGCAGTTATGACAGCTACGAGCAGTACTTC.